This TCR beta chain was captured by sequencing in a study of blood T cell repertoires in COVID-19. Study-wide context: Samples taken during acute and convalescent COVID-19 were collected in the United States, Italy and Spain. T cells, B-cell-depleted T cells, or PBMCs provided the cDNA or gDNA that served as material.

V was shortened by 6 bases and J by 2 bases, with 10 bases between the two germline ends. Germline CDR1 MNHEY, CDR2 SMNVEV (reference sequence). The CDR3 sequence is 13 residues long. As processed by the authors: Reference gene primer amplification in the assay estimated nucleated cell counts. Method: immunoSEQ multiplex PCR; TCRdb's copy keeps in-frame clones and lacks some. V and J calls and clone size are those listed in that table; D and trimming were worked out from the DNA. The sample lists about 180,000 clones, approximately 90% occurring once. The chain links TRBV27 to TRBJ1-2; D is uncertain. The receptor comes from a man aged 18 to 30 who had recovered from COVID-19. Sequences were obtained from peripheral blood. CDR3 protein: CASRRVGNYGYTF. DNA of the CDR3: TGTGCCAGCAGGAGGGTGGGGAACTATGGCTACACCTTC.